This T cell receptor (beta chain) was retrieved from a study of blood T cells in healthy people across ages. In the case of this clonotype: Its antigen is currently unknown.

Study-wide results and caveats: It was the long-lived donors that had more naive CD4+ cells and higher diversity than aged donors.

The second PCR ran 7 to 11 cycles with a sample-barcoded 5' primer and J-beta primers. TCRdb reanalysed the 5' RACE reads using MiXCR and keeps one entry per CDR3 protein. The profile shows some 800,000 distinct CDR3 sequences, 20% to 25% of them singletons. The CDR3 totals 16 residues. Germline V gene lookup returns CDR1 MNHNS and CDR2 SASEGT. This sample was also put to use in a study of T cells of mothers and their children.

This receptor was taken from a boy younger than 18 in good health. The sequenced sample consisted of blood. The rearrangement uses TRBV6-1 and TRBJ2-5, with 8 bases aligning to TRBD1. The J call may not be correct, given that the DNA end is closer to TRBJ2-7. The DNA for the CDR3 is TGTGCCAGCAGCCTCACCCTATTTACAACAGGGGGCGAGCAGTACTTC. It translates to CASSLTLFTTGGEQYF.